This T cell receptor beta chain emerged from a study of blood T cell repertoires in COVID-19. Study information: Samples taken during acute and convalescent COVID-19 were collected in the United States, Italy and Spain. From T cells, B-cell-depleted T cells, or PBMCs came the material, which was cDNA or gDNA.

TCRdb keeps only in-frame clones here, not all; method: immunoSEQ multiplex PCR. The table records over 45,000 clones, 90% of them present only once. The CDR3 covers 16 residues. Germline V gene sequence: CDR1 LNHDA, CDR2 SQIVND (reference sequence). Trimming took 8 bases from V and 7 from J; bases not matched to a gene: 10. Sequenced material: peripheral blood. This receptor was obtained from a man aged 50-60 years with acute or convalescent COVID-19. The chain employs TRBV19 and TRBJ2-1; 14 bases map to TRBD2. CDR3: CASRRRLAGGVNEQFF. CDR3 sequence (DNA): TGTGCCAGTCGGAGAAGACTAGCGGGAGGGGTAAATGAGCAGTTCTTC.